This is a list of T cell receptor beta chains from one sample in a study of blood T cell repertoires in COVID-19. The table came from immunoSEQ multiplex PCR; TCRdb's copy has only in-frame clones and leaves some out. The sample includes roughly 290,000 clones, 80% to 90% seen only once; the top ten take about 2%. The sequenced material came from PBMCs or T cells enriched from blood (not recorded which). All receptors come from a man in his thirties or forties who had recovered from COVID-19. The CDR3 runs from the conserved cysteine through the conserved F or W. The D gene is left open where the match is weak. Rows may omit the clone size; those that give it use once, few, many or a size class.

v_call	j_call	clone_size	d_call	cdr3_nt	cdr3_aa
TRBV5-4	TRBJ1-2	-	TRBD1	TGTGCCAGCAGCTTGAGGGACAGAAACTATGGCTACACCTTC	CASSLRDRNYGYTF
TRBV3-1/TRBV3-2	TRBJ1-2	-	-	TGTGCCAGCAGCCAGGGGGGGGAATCGAACTATGGCTACACCTTC	CASSQGGESNYGYTF
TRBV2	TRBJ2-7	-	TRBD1	TGTGCCAGCAGGGACAGGGACGAGCAGTACTTC	CASRDRDEQYF
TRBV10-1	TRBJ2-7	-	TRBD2	TGCGCCAGCAGTGAGTCGATGGTCGGGGGGAAGTCCTACGAGCAGTACTTC	CASSESMVGGKSYEQYF
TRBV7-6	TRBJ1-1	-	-	TGTGCCAGCAGCCTAGGACCTTCAGGGAACACTGAAGCTTTCTTT	CASSLGPSGNTEAFF
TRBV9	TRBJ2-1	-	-	TGTGCCAGCAGCGTCGGGGTGACTATCTCCTACAATGAGCAGTTCTTC	CASSVGVTISYNEQFF
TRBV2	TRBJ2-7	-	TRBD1	TGTGCCAGCAGCATCACAGGGGGCGGCTACGAGCAGTACTTC	CASSITGGGYEQYF
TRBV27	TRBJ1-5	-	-	TGTGCCAGCAGTTTTTCGAACGGGTGGAATCAGCCCCAGCATTTT	CASSFSNGWNQPQHF
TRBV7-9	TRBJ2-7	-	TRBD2	TGTGCCAGCAGTAGCCGGGGGGGCTACGAGCAGTACTTC	CASSSRGGYEQYF
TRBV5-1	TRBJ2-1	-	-	TGCGCCAGCAGCTCCGACAGCTCCTACAATGAGCAGTTCTTC	CASSSDSSYNEQFF
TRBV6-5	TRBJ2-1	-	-	TGTGCCAGCAGCCGGGGGGCGATCTACAATGAGCAGTTCTTC	CASSRGAIYNEQFF
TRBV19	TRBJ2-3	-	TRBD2	TGTGCCAGTAGTATATTGAGGTGGGGGGGGAAAGATACGCAGTATTTT	CASSILRWGGKDTQYF
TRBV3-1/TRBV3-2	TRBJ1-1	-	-	TGTGCCAGCAGCCAAGTCGCGGGGGGGGCTGGCGCTTTCTTT	CASSQVAGGAGAFF
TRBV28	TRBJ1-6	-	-	TGTGCCAGCAGTTTTGGGCCAGGGTCGTATAATTCACCCCTCCACTTT	CASSFGPGSYNSPLHF
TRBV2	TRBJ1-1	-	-	TGTGCCAGCAGCCCACAGGTGGTGAACACTGAAGCTTTCTTT	CASSPQVVNTEAFF
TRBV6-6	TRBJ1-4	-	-	TGTGCCAGCACGAGGCTAGGAACTAATGAAAAACTGTTTTTT	CASTRLGTNEKLFF
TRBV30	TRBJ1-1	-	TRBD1	TGTGCCTGGAGTACCGGGACAGGGGTGGCTGAAGCTTTCTTT	CAWSTGTGVAEAFF
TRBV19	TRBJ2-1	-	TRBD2	TGTGCCAGTAGTGTGACCGGGACGGGAGGATACAATGAGCAGTTCTTC	CASSVTGTGGYNEQFF
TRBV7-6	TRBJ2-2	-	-	TGTGCCAGCAGAGACAGAACGAACACCGGGGAGCTGTTTTTT	CASRDRTNTGELFF
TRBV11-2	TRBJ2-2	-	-	TGTGCCAGCAGCTTCCGGGGGAGGCCGAACACCGGGGAGCTGTTTTTT	CASSFRGRPNTGELFF
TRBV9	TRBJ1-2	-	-	TGTGCCAGCAGCCCCAGTGACAGATCCTATGGCTACACCTTC	CASSPSDRSYGYTF
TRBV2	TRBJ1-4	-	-	TGTGCCAGCAGTCAATCAGTTAATGAAAAACTGTTTTTT	CASSQSVNEKLFF
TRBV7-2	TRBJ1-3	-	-	TGTGCCAGCAGCTTAATGGGGCAGGGCTCTGGAAACACCATATATTTT	CASSLMGQGSGNTIYF
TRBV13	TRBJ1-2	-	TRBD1	TGTGCCAGCAGCTCCCCCGGGACAGCCAGGCGGTATGGCTACACCTTC	CASSSPGTARRYGYTF
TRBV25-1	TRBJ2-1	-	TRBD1	TGTGCCAGCAGTAAGGACAGGGGTTCCTACAATGAGCAGTTCTTC	CASSKDRGSYNEQFF
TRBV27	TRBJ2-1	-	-	TGTGCCAGCAGATTTCTGGAGGCCGATGAGCAGTTCTTC	CASRFLEADEQFF
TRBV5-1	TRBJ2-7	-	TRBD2	TGCGCCAGCAGCCCTGGGAGGGTCGGAGAGCAGTACTTC	CASSPGRVGEQYF
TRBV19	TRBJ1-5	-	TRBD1	TGTGCCAGTAGTATGACAGGGGGCATCGATCAGCCCCAGCATTTT	CASSMTGGIDQPQHF
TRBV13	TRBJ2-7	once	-	TGTGCCAGCAGCTTCGGGAACGGTCTACGAAAGCAGTACTTC	CASSFGNGLRKQYF
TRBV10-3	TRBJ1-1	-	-	TGTGCCACCGTTTTCGAACGGGGTGAAGCTTTCTTT	CATVFERGEAFF
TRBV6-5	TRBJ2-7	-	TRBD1	TGTGCCAGCAGTATTACAGGGGACTCCTACGAGCAGTACTTC	CASSITGDSYEQYF
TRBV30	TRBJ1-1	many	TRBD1	TGTGCCTGGAGTGGCAGGGGGCTCTCAGCTTTCTTT	CAWSGRGLSAFF
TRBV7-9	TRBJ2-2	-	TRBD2	TGTGCCTACGACCCGGGGGGGCTGAACACCGGGGAGCTGTTTTTT	CAYDPGGLNTGELFF
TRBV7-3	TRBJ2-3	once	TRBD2	TGTGCCAGCAGCTCCGGACTAGCGGGGCATACGCAGTATTTT	CASSSGLAGHTQYF
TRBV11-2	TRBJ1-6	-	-	TGTGCCAGCAGCCTCCGCGTGCCACCCCTCCACTTT	CASSLRVPPLHF
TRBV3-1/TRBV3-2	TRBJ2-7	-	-	TGTGCCAGCAGCTCCCAGCGAACAGGCGAGCAGTACTTC	CASSSQRTGEQYF
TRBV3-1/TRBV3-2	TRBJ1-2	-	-	TGTGCCAGCAGCCCCGCGGCAGGGAACTATGGCTACACCTTC	CASSPAAGNYGYTF
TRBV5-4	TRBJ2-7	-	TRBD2	TGTGCCAGCAGCTTTCCCCAATCTAGCGGCGGCGAGCAGTACTTC	CASSFPQSSGGEQYF
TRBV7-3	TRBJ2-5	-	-	TGTGCCAGCAGCCCGACAGGCCAAGAGACCCAGTACTTC	CASSPTGQETQYF
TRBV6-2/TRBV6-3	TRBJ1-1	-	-	TGTGCCAGCAGTTACTCAAGCAGGGTGTCGATGAGGACTGAAGCTTTCTTT	CASSYSSRVSMRTEAFF
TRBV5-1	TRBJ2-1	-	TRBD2	TGCGCCAGCAGCTTGGGTAGCGGGGGCAATGAGCAGTTCTTC	CASSLGSGGNEQFF
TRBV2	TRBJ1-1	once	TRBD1	TGTGCCAGCAGTGTAGACAAAACAGGGGTTGTCACTGAAGCTTTCTTT	CASSVDKTGVVTEAFF
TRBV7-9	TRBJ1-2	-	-	TGTGCCAGCAGCCCTTCCGGGGGTGAAGGAAGTTATGGCTACACCTTC	CASSPSGGEGSYGYTF
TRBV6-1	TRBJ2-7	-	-	TGTGCCAGCAGTGACACAGGGAAGTACTTC	CASSDTGKYF
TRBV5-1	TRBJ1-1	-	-	TGCGCCAGCAGCTTCCAGGGCGGAGGGACTGAAGCTTTCTTT	CASSFQGGGTEAFF
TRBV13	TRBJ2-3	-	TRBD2	TGTGCCAGCAGTTCTAGCGGGGGTCGAGGAGATACGCAGTATTTT	CASSSSGGRGDTQYF
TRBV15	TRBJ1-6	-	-	TGTGCCACCAGGACAGGCGGTAATTCACCCCTCCACTTT	CATRTGGNSPLHF
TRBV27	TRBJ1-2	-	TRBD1	TGTGCCAGCAGTTTACGCCAAACAGGGGGCCATGGCTACACCTTC	CASSLRQTGGHGYTF
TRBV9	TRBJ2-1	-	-	TGTGCCAGCAGCGTAGGAGCAGGCAATGAGCAGTTCTTC	CASSVGAGNEQFF
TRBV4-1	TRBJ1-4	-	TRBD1	TGCGCCAGCAGCCAAGAGGGGACAGGGGTACGGGGTGAAAAACTGTTTTTT	CASSQEGTGVRGEKLFF
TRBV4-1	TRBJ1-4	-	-	TGCGCCAGCAGCCCGACCGATAGATCGGGGGAAAAACTGTTTTTT	CASSPTDRSGEKLFF
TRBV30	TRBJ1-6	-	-	TGTGCCCGGGGGTCCAAGGGGTTCAATCCGAATTCACCCCTCCACTTT	CARGSKGFNPNSPLHF
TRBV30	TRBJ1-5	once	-	TGTGCCTGGAGTGTATCAGGGCTCGCGAATCAGCCCCAGCATTTT	CAWSVSGLANQPQHF
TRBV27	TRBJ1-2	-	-	TGTGCCAGCAGTTTGCACAGGGACTATGGCTACACCTTC	CASSLHRDYGYTF